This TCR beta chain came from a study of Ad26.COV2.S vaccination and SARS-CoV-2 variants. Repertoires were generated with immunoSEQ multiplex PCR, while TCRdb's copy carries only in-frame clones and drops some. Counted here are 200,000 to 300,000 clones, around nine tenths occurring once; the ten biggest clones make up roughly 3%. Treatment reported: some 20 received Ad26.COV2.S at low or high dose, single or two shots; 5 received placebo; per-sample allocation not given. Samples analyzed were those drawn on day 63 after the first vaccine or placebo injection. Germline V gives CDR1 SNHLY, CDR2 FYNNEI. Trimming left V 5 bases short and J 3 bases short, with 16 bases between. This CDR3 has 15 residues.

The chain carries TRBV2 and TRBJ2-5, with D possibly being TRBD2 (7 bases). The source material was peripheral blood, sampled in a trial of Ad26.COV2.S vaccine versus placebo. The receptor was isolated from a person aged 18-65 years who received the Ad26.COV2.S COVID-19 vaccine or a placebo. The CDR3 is CASSRQATSEETQYF. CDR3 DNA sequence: TGTGCCAGCAGTAGACAGGCAACTAGCGAAGAGACCCAGTACTTC.